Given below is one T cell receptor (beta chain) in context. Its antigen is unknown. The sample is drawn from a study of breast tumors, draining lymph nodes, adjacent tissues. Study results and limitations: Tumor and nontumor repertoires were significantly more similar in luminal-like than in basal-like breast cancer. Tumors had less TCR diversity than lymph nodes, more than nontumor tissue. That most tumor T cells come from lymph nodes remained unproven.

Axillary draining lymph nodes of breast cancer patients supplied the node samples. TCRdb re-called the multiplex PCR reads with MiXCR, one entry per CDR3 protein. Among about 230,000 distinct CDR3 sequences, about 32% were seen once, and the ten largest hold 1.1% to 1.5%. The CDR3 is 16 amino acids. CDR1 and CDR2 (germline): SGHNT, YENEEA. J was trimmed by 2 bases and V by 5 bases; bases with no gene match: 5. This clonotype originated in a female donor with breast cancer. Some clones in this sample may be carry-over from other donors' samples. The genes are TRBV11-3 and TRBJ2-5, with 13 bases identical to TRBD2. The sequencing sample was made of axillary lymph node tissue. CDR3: CASSPATSGRQETQYF. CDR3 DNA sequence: TGTGCCAGCAGCCCAGCGACTAGCGGGAGGCAAGAGACCCAGTACTTC.